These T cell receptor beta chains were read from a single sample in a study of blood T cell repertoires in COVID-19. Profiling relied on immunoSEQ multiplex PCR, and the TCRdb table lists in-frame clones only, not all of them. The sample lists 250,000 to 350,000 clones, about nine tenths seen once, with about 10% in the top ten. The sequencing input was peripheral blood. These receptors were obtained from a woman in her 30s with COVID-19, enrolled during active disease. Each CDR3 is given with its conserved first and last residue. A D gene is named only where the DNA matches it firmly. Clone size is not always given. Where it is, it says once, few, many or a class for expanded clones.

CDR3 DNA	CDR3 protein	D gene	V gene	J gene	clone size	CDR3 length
TGTGCCTGGAGTGTATGGAGGGAGGAAAAACTGTTTTTT	CAWSVWREEKLFF	-	TRBV30	TRBJ1-4	-	13
TGTGCCAGCAGCTTAGTGGGGGGTGAGCAGTTCTTC	CASSLVGGEQFF	-	TRBV7-9	TRBJ2-1	-	12
TGCGCCAGCAGTGAGTCCAGGACAGGGCCTTGGCAGCCCCAGCATTTT	CASSESRTGPWQPQHF	TRBD1	TRBV10-2	TRBJ1-5	-	16
TGCGCCAGCAGCCAATTAGTCCTAGGGGCCCCAGATACGCAGTATTTT	CASSQLVLGAPDTQYF	-	TRBV4-1	TRBJ2-3	-	16
TGTGCCAGCTCACCACTTCTCAATCAGCCCCAGCATTTT	CASSPLLNQPQHF	-	TRBV18	TRBJ1-5	-	13
TGTGCCAGCAGCCCGATTGGACAGGGGGCGTACGAGCAGTACTTC	CASSPIGQGAYEQYF	TRBD1	TRBV5-6	TRBJ2-7	once	15
TGTGCCAGCTCACCATCGGGGGGGGGCGAGCAGTACTTC	CASSPSGGGEQYF	TRBD2	TRBV18	TRBJ2-7	-	13
TGTGCCAGCAGTTACGGGGGCAGGGACTATGGCTACACCTTC	CASSYGGRDYGYTF	-	TRBV6-6	TRBJ1-2	once	14
TGTGCCAGCAGCCAAGGTGTGGGACTAGCGGCCTACAATGAGCAGTTCTTC	CASSQGVGLAAYNEQFF	TRBD2	TRBV14	TRBJ2-1	once	17
TGTGCCAGCAGCGTGACTAGCGGACGCGAGCAGTACTTC	CASSVTSGREQYF	TRBD2	TRBV7-3	TRBJ2-7	once	13
TGTGCCAGCAGCCGCGGACTAGCGGGAACAGATACGCAGTATTTT	CASSRGLAGTDTQYF	TRBD2	TRBV5-5	TRBJ2-3	once	15
TGTGCCAGCAGCTTAGTAAGGGGGCAGGGGGCCTACGAGCAGTACTTC	CASSLVRGQGAYEQYF	TRBD1	TRBV11-2	TRBJ2-7	-	16
TGTGCCAGTAGATTAGACAGGGGCCGAAGCTCCTACAATGAGCAGTTCTTC	CASRLDRGRSSYNEQFF	TRBD1	TRBV19	TRBJ2-1	-	17
TGTGCCAGCAGCGTATCTGCGGCATCCGCGGGCTATGGCTACACCTTC	CASSVSAASAGYGYTF	-	TRBV7-2	TRBJ1-2	-	16
TGTGCCAGCACCCGAGAGGGTTATGAGCAGTTCTTC	CASTREGYEQFF	-	TRBV7-9	TRBJ2-1	-	12
TGTGCCAGCAGCTTAGCGCAGGACTCCCAGCGGTACTTC	CASSLAQDSQRYF	-	TRBV7-2	TRBJ2-4	-	13
TGTGCCAGCAGCCCCAGGGTATGGGAGACCCAGTACTTC	CASSPRVWETQYF	-	TRBV11-2	TRBJ2-5	-	13
TGTGCCAGCAGTTTTCCCCGAGGTGAAGCTTTCTTT	CASSFPRGEAFF	-	TRBV12-3/TRBV12-4	TRBJ1-1	few	12
TGTGCCAGCAGTTTGGCGGGGATCCAAGAGACCCAGTACTTC	CASSLAGIQETQYF	-	TRBV28	TRBJ2-5	-	14
TGTGCCACCAGTGGCAGCAGGGTCCGGTCCTACGAGCAGTACTTC	CATSGSRVRSYEQYF	-	TRBV24-1	TRBJ2-7	-	15
TGTGCCACCAGTGGGGCAGGGGCGTATCAGCCCCAGCATTTT	CATSGAGAYQPQHF	-	TRBV24-1	TRBJ1-5	-	14
TGTGCTAGTGGCCCGGGGGGGTCGGCAGATACGCAGTATTTT	CASGPGGSADTQYF	TRBD2	TRBV12-5	TRBJ2-3	-	14
TGCGCCAGCAGCCAAGGGACTAGCGGGAGTGATGAGCAGTTCTTC	CASSQGTSGSDEQFF	TRBD2	TRBV10-2	TRBJ2-1	-	15
TGTGCCAGCAGTGAAGCTGGGGGGGTAGCTCAGCCCCAGCATTTT	CASSEAGGVAQPQHF	-	TRBV6-1	TRBJ1-5	-	15
TGTGCCAGCAGTTACCGGGACAGGGGAGTGACAGATACGCAGTATTTT	CASSYRDRGVTDTQYF	TRBD1	TRBV28	TRBJ2-3	-	16
TGTGCCAGTAGTACTGGGACAGGGATGAATCAGCCCCAGCATTTT	CASSTGTGMNQPQHF	TRBD1	TRBV19	TRBJ1-5	-	15
TGTGCCAGCAGGACGGGACTTGATATCACTGAAGCTTTCTTT	CASRTGLDITEAFF	-	TRBV2	TRBJ1-1	-	14
TGTGCCAGCAGCTTCGGACATTCCAATCAGCCCCAGCATTTT	CASSFGHSNQPQHF	-	TRBV7-9	TRBJ1-5	-	14
TGTGCTAGCAGCTCCGGCTTGCGGAATGAGCAGTTCTTC	CASSSGLRNEQFF	-	TRBV7-7	TRBJ2-1	-	13
TGTGCCAGCAGCCGCCCTGGTCGCGCAGCGGGAGGGCATGAGCAGTTCTTC	CASSRPGRAAGGHEQFF	TRBD2	TRBV7-2	TRBJ2-1	few	17
TGTGCCAGCAGCTTGGCTTGGAGCGGGAGCTCCTACGAGCAGTACTTC	CASSLAWSGSSYEQYF	TRBD2	TRBV11-2	TRBJ2-7	-	16
TGTGCCAGCAGTTACCTAGGCGAGCAGTACTTC	CASSYLGEQYF	-	TRBV6-5	TRBJ2-7	few	11
TGCGCCAGCAGTAACCCAAGGGGGCGCAACAAGAGAACCCAGTACTTC	CASSNPRGRNKRTQYF	TRBD1	TRBV23-1	TRBJ2-5	-	16
TGTGCCAGCAGCTTAGCTTTGACTAGCGCATACGAGCAGTACTTC	CASSLALTSAYEQYF	TRBD2	TRBV11-2	TRBJ2-7	-	15
TGTGCCAGCAGTCTCTCCCCTAGCGTCGATGAGCAGTTCTTC	CASSLSPSVDEQFF	-	TRBV28	TRBJ2-1	-	14
TGTGCCAGCACCTTAGGACAGGGCACGGGTGGCTACACCTTC	CASTLGQGTGGYTF	TRBD1	TRBV9	TRBJ1-2	once	14
TGTGCCAGCAAAAATCCCGCGGACGGGGAGCTGTTTTTT	CASKNPADGELFF	-	TRBV2	TRBJ2-2	-	13
TGTGCCATCAGTGAGGGACAGGACTCCTACGAGCAGTACTTC	CAISEGQDSYEQYF	TRBD1	TRBV10-3	TRBJ2-7	once	14
TGTGCCAGCAGTTACGGGACAGGGGAGACCCAGTACTTC	CASSYGTGETQYF	TRBD1	TRBV6-6	TRBJ2-5	-	13